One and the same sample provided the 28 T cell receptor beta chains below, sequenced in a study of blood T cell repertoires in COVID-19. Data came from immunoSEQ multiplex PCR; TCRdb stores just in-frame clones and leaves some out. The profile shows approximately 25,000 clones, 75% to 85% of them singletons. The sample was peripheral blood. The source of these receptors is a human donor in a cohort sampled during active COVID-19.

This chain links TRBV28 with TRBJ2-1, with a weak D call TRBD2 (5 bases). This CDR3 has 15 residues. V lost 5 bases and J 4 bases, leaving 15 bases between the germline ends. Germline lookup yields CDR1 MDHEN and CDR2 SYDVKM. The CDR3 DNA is TGTGCCAGCAGTACCCGAGGGCGGAGTTACAATGAGCAGTTCTTC. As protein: CASSTRGRSYNEQFF.

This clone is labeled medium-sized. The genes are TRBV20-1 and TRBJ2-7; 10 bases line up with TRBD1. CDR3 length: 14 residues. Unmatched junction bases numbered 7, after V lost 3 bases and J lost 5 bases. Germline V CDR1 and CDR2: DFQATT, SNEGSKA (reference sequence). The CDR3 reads CSASGQGDFNEQYF. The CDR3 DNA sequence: TGCAGTGCTAGTGGACAGGGGGATTTTAACGAGCAGTACTTC.

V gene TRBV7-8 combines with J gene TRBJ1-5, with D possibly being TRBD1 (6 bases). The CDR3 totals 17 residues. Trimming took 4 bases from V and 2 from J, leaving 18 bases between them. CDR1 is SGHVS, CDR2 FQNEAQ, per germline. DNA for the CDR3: TGTGCCAGCAGCTACGAGGGTGGGGGGGCAGGCAATCAGCCCCAGCATTTT. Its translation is CASSYEGGGAGNQPQHF.

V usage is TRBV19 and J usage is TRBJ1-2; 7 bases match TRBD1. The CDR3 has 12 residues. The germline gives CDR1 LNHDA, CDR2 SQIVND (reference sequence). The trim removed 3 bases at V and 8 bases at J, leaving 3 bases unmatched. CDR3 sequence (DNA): TGTGCCAGTAGTATGACAGGGCGAGGCTACACCTTC. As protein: CASSMTGRGYTF.

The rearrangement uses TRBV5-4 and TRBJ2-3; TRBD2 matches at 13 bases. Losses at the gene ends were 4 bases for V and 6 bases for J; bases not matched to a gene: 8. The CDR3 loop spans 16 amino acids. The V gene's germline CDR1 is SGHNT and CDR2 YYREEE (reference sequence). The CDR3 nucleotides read TGTGCCAGCAGCATCCGACTAGCGGGAGGAGGGGATACGCAGTATTTT. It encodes CASSIRLAGGGDTQYF.

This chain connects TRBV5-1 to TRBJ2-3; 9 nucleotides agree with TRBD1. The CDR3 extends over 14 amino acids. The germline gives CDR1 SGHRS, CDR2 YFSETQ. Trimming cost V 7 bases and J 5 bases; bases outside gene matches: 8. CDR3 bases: TGCGCCAGCGTCAGGACAGGGGTGGGAGATACGCAGTATTTT. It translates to CASVRTGVGDTQYF.

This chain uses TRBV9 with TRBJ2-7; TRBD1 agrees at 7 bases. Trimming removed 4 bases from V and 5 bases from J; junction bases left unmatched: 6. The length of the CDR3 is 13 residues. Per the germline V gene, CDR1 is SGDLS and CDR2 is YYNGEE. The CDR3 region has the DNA TGTGCCAGCAGCCGACAGGGAATAAACGAGCAGTACTTC. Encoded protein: CASSRQGINEQYF.

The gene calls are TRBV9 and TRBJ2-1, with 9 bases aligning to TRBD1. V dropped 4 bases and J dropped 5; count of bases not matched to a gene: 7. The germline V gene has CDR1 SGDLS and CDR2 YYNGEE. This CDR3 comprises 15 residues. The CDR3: CASSPEGTGNNEQFF. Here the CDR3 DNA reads TGTGCCAGCAGCCCAGAGGGGACAGGGAACAATGAGCAGTTCTTC.

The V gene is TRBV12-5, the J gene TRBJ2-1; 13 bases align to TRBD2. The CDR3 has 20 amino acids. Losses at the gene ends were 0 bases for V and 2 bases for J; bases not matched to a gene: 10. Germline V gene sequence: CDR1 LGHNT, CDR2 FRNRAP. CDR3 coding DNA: TGTGCTAGTGGTTTGGTACGGACTAGCGGGGGCAGGGGGGCCTACAATGAGCAGTTCTTC. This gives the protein CASGLVRTSGGRGAYNEQFF.

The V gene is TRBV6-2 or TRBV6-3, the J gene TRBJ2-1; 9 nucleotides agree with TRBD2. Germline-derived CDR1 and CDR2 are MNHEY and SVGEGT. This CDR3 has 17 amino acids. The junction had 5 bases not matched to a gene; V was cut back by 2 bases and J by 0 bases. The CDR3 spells CASSYRSGSSSYNEQFF. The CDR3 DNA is TGTGCCAGCAGTTACCGTAGCGGGAGCAGCTCCTACAATGAGCAGTTCTTC.

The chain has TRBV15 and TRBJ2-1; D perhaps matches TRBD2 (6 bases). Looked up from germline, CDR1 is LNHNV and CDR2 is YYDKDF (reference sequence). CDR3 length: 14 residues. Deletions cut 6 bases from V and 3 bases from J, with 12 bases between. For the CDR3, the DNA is TGTGCCACCAGGGGGGGTGGGAGCTACAATGAGCAGTTCTTC. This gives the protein CATRGGGSYNEQFF.

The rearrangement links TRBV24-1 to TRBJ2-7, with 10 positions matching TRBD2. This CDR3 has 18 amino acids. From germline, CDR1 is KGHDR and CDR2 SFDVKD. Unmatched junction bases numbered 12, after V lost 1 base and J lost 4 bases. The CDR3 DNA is TGTGCCACCAGTGATTTATGTCGAGTAGCGGGGGGCCTATACGAGCAGTACTTC. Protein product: CATSDLCRVAGGLYEQYF.

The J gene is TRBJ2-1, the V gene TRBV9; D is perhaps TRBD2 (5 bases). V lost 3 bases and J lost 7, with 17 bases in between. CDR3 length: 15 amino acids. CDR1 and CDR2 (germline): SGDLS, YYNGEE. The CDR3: CASSAPWPSTNEQFF. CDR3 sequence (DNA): TGTGCCAGCAGCGCCCCCTGGCCTAGCACGAATGAGCAGTTCTTC.

CDR3 in amino acids: CATSDWASGARPPDTQYF. CDR3 DNA sequence: TGTGCCACCAGTGATTGGGCTAGCGGGGCCCGCCCGCCAGATACGCAGTATTTT. The chain is built from TRBV24-1 and TRBJ2-3; TRBD2 aligns across 9 bases. The CDR3 consists of 18 residues. Germline V gives CDR1 KGHDR, CDR2 SFDVKD. V lost 2 bases, J lost 4 bases, and 12 bases stayed unmatched.

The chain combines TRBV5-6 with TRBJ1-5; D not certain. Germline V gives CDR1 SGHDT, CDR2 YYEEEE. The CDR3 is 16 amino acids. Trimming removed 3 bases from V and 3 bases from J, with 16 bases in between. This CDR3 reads CASSSFILGDNQPQHF. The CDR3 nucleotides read TGTGCCAGCAGCTCTTTTATCCTGGGAGACAATCAGCCCCAGCATTTT.

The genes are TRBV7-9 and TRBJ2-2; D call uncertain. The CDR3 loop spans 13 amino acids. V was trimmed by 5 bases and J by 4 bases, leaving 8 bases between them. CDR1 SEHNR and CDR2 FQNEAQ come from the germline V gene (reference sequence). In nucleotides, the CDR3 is TGTGCCAGCAGCCGGAGAAGCACCGGGGAGCTGTTTTTT. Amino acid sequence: CASSRRSTGELFF.

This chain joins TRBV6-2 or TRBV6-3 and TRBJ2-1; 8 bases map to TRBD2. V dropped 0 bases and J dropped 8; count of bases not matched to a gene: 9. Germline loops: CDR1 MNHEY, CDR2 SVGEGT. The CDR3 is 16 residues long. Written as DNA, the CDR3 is TGTGCCAGCAGTTACTCCGAAGCGGGAGAAGAAGATGAGCAGTTCTTC. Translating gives CASSYSEAGEEDEQFF.

CDR3 sequence reads: CASSPDRWGTGELFF. For the CDR3, the DNA is TGTGCCAGCAGCCCTGACAGGTGGGGGACCGGGGAGCTGTTTTTT. This chain joins TRBV7-9 and TRBJ2-2, with a weak D call TRBD1 (6 bases). The CDR3 length is 15 residues. Germline CDR1 is SEHNR and CDR2 is FQNEAQ (reference sequence). The germline V and J ends were trimmed by 5 bases and 5 bases, with 15 bases remaining between them.

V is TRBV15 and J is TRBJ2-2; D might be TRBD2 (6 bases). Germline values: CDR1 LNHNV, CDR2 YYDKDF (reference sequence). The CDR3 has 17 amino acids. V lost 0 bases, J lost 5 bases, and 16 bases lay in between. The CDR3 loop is CATSRDGRQGGTGELFF. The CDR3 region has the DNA TGTGCCACCAGCAGAGATGGGAGGCAGGGTGGTACCGGGGAGCTGTTTTTT. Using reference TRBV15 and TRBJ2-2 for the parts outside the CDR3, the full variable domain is DAMVIQNPRYQVTQFGKPVTLSCSQTLNHNVMYWYQQKSSQAPKLLFHYYDKDFNNEADTPDNFQSRRPNTSFCFLDIRSPGLGDTAMYLCATSRDGRQGGTGELFFGEGSRLTVL.

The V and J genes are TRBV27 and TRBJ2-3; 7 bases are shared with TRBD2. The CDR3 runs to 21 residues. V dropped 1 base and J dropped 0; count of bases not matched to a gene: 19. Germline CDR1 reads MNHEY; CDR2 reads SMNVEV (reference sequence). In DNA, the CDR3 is TGTGCCAGCAGTTTATTCCCCCCGGCTAGCGGAAATTTGTATAGCACAGATACGCAGTATTTT. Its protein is CASSLFPPASGNLYSTDTQYF.

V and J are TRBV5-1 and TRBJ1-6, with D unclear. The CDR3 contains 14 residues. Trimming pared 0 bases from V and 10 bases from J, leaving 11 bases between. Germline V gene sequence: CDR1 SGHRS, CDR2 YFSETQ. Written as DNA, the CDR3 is TGCGCCAGCAGCTTGGCGGGGTTCGGATCACCCCTCCACTTT. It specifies CASSLAGFGSPLHF.

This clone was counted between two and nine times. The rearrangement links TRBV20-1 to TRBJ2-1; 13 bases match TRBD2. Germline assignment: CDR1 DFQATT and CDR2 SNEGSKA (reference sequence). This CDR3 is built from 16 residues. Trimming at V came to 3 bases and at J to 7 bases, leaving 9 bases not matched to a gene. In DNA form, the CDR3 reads TGCAGTGCTAGTATAGGGACTAGCGGGATGTCAAATGAGCAGTTCTTC. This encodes CSASIGTSGMSNEQFF.

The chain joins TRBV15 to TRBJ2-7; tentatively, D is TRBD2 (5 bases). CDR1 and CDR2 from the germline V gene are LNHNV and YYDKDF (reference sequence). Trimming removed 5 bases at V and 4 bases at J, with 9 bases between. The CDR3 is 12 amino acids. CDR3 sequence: CATSPGGYEQYF. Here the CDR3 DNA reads TGTGCCACCAGCCCGGGCGGGTACGAGCAGTACTTC. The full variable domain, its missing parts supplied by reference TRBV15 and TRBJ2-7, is DAMVIQNPRYQVTQFGKPVTLSCSQTLNHNVMYWYQQKSSQAPKLLFHYYDKDFNNEADTPDNFQSRRPNTSFCFLDIRSPGLGDTAMYLCATSPGGYEQYFGPGTRLTVT.

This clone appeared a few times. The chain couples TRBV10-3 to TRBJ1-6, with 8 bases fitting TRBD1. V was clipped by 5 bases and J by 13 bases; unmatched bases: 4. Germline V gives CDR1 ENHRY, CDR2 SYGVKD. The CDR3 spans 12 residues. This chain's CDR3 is CAISSGDRPLHF. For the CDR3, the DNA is TGTGCCATCAGTTCGGGGGACAGGCCCCTCCACTTT.

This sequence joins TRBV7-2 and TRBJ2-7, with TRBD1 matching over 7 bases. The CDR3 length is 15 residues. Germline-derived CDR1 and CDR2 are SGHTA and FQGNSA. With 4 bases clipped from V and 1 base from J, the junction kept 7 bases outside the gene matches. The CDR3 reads CASSSRGIQSYEQYF. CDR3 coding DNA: TGTGCCAGCAGCTCCAGGGGGATACAATCCTACGAGCAGTACTTC. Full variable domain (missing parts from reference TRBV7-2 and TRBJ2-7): GAGVSQSPSNKVTEKGKDVELRCDPISGHTALYWYRQSLGQGLEFLIYFQGNSAPDKSGLPSDRFSAERTGGSVSTLTIQRTQQEDSAVYLCASSSRGIQSYEQYFGPGTRLTVT.

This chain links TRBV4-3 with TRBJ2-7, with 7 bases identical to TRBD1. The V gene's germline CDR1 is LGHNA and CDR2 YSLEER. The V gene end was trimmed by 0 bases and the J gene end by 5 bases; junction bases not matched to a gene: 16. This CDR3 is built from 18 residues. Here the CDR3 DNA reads TGCGCCAGCAGCCAAGAGTGGGATTTTAACAGGGGTAGCGACGAGCAGTACTTC. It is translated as CASSQEWDFNRGSDEQYF.

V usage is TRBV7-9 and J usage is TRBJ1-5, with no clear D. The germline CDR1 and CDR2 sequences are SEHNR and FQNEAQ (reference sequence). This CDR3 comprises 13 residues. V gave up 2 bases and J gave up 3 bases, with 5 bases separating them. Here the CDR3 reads CASSLSNNQPQHF. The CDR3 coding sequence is TGTGCCAGCAGCTTAAGCAACAATCAGCCCCAGCATTTT.

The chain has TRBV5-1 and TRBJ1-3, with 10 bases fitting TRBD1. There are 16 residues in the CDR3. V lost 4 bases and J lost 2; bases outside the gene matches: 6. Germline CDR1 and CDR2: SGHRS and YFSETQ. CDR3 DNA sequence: TGCGCCAGCAGCCTCCCCGGGACAGGGGCTGGAAACACCATATATTTT. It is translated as CASSLPGTGAGNTIYF.